This TCR beta chain came from a study of cytotoxic CD8 clonotypes in ibrutinib-treated CLL. Clones were read by immunoSEQ multiplex PCR, and TCRdb kept only the in-frame ones, dropping some. The data contain 150,000 to 200,000 clones, around three quarters of them seen just once; the ten biggest clones take up roughly 12%. The CDR3 runs to 16 residues. The ends lost 2 bases at V and 1 base at J; junction bases unmatched: 8. Germline V gives CDR1 MNHEY, CDR2 SMNVEV (reference sequence). This clonotype originated in a human donor with chronic lymphocytic leukemia. The sample in question was PBMCs, obtained after 24 months of ibrutinib treatment. This chain links TRBV27 with TRBJ2-7; 7 bases agree with TRBD1. The CDR3 is CASSLNVGTESYEQYF. In DNA form, the CDR3 reads TGTGCCAGCAGTTTAAATGTAGGGACAGAATCCTACGAGCAGTACTTC.